The 28 T cell receptor beta chains reported below all come from one sample, sequenced in a study of T cells in Graves' hyperthyroidism and ophthalmopathy. Amplification targeted TCR beta CDR3 regions from RNA transcripts. HTBI primers were used for first-round RT-PCR of the TCR CDR3. TCRdb recomputed calls from the multiplex PCR reads with MiXCR, one row per CDR3 protein. The table has a few hundred thousand distinct CDR3 sequences, under 20% seen once; the top ten hold about 16%. Sequences were obtained from blood. Source of these receptors: a woman aged 18-30 years with Graves' ophthalmopathy.

This clonotype was seen only a few times. The gene calls are TRBV10-3 and TRBJ2-1, with 7 bases identical to TRBD2. The CDR3 length is 15 residues. Germline V gene sequence: CDR1 ENHRY, CDR2 SYGVKD. J lost 3 bases, V lost 2 bases, and 4 bases had no gene match. CDR3 nucleotide sequence: TGTGCCATCAGTGAGGGACTAGGGTACTACAATGAGCAGTTCTTC. Translation: CAISEGLGYYNEQFF.

This clonotype was found many times. V is TRBV5-6 and J is TRBJ2-1, with 10 bases lining up with TRBD1. CDR3 length equals 16 residues. Germline assignment: CDR1 SGHDT and CDR2 YYEEEE. V gave up 0 bases and J gave up 6 bases; unmatched junction bases: 6. CDR3 sequence (DNA): TGTGCCAGCAGCTTGGCTTGGGGACAGGGGATCAATGAGCAGTTCTTC. Its protein is CASSLAWGQGINEQFF.

This clonotype was picked up a small number of times. CDR3 DNA sequence: TGTGCCAGCAGTATGCCAGGGTTCCTGGATGGCTACACCTTC. Its translation: CASSMPGFLDGYTF. This sequence joins TRBV6-1 and TRBJ1-2; possible D gene TRBD1, 5 bases. V was shortened by 5 bases and J by 6 bases, with 16 bases between the two germline ends. This CDR3 contains 14 residues. In germline, CDR1 is MNHNS, CDR2 SASEGT.

This clonotype was seen many times. The chain couples TRBV28 to TRBJ1-5; a possible D gene is TRBD1 (6 bases). There are 14 residues in the CDR3. V was cut by 5 bases and J by 6 bases, with 14 bases left in between. CDR1 is MDHEN, CDR2 SYDVKM, per germline. CDR3 DNA sequence: TGTGCCAGCAGTCCACAGGGTGGAGGTCAGCCCCAGCATTTT. Its translation is CASSPQGGGQPQHF.

This clonotype has ten or more counts. The rearrangement uses TRBV28 and TRBJ2-7; the D call may be TRBD1 or TRBD2 (5 bases each). Trimming shortened V by 5 bases and J by 2 bases, and 19 bases separated the two germline ends. Germline CDR1 and CDR2: MDHEN and SYDVKM. The CDR3 length is 16 residues. The DNA for the CDR3 is TGTGCCAGCAGTCCGGAACGGGGCAACCTCGCCTACGAGCAGTACTTC. Amino acid sequence: CASSPERGNLAYEQYF.

On this clonotype: One junction end does not reproduce the germline sequence, and a read error may be involved. This chain joins TRBV6-1 and TRBJ2-5; D is ambiguous. CDR3 length: 13 amino acids. CDR1 MNHNS and CDR2 SASEGT come from the germline V gene. The CDR3 here is CASRIIEEEAQYF. CDR3 nucleotides: TGTGCCAGCAGGATTATAGAGGAAGAGGCCCAGTACTTC.

Concerning this clonotype itself: A much larger clone differs from this one at a single base, so this may be a read error. The chain recombines TRBV7-8 with TRBJ2-7; 7 nucleotides align to TRBD2. CDR1 is SGHVS, CDR2 FQNEAQ, per germline. The CDR3 loop spans 17 amino acids. In DNA form, the CDR3 reads TGTACCAGCAGCCAATTCTACTCGGCCGGGGGGTCCTACGAGCAGTACTTC. Translation gives CTSSQFYSAGGSYEQYF.

This chain links TRBV28 with TRBJ2-5, with 7 bases lining up with TRBD1. The CDR3 is made up of 14 amino acids. Germline values: CDR1 MDHEN, CDR2 SYDVKM. V shed 3 bases, J shed 5 bases, and the junction held 6 bases outside the gene matches. The CDR3 DNA reads as TGTGCCAGCAGTTTTATAGGGGGCGGGGAGACCCAGTACTTC. Translation gives CASSFIGGGETQYF.

The rearrangement uses TRBV13 and TRBJ2-7; the D gene is possibly TRBD1 (6 bases). V was clipped by 3 bases and J by 5 bases, with 23 bases between them. Germline CDR1 reads PRHDT; CDR2 reads FYEKMQ (reference sequence). The CDR3 has 17 amino acids. CDR3 DNA: TGTGCCAGCAGCTTGGAATTTGGGGGAACAGGGCCCCACGAGCAGTACTTC. It yields the protein CASSLEFGGTGPHEQYF.

At least ten counts were recorded for this clonotype. The rearrangement uses TRBV28 and TRBJ2-3; TRBD2 aligns across 9 bases. The germline V gene encodes CDR1 MDHEN and CDR2 SYDVKM. Trimming removed 2 bases from V and 4 bases from J; junction bases left unmatched: 7. There are 16 residues in the CDR3. The CDR3 sequence: CASSLIQLAGADTQYF. CDR3 in DNA: TGTGCCAGCAGTTTAATTCAACTAGCGGGCGCAGATACGCAGTATTTT.

The genes are TRBV28 and TRBJ2-5, with D possibly matching TRBD2 (7 bases). Germline V gene data show CDR1 as MDHEN and CDR2 as SYDVKM. The CDR3 has 14 amino acids. With 7 bases removed from V and 1 base from J, the gap between germline ends came to 13 bases. The CDR3 is CASNEGGGQETQYF. As DNA, the CDR3 is TGTGCCAGCAATGAAGGGGGGGGCCAAGAGACCCAGTACTTC. Together with reference TRBV28 and TRBJ2-5, the CDR3 gives the full variable domain: DVKVTQSSRYLVKRTGEKVFLECVQDMDHENMFWYRQDPGLGLRLIYFSYDVKMKEKGDIPEGYSVSREKKERFSLILESASTNQTSMYLCASNEGGGQETQYFGPGTRLLVL.

V and J are TRBV15 and TRBJ2-3; 10 bases align to TRBD1. The CDR3 totals 15 residues. J lost 4 bases, V lost 5 bases, and 6 bases had no gene match. CDR1 and CDR2 from the germline V gene are LNHNV and YYDKDF (reference sequence). The CDR3 bases are TGTGCCACCAGCCCCGGGACAGGGGCATCAGATACGCAGTATTTT. This sequence encodes CATSPGTGASDTQYF.

CDR3 amino acids: CASSEASGGPRQLYEQYF. The CDR3 nucleotides are TGCGCCAGCAGTGAAGCTAGCGGGGGACCAAGACAACTTTACGAGCAGTACTTC. The V and J genes are TRBV10-2 and TRBJ2-7, with TRBD2 identical over 10 bases. The CDR3 contains 18 residues. The germline V gene has CDR1 WSHSY and CDR2 SAAADI. V dropped 3 bases and J dropped 4; count of bases not matched to a gene: 15.

The chain combines TRBV20-1 with TRBJ2-7; 8 nucleotides match TRBD1. The CDR3 covers 15 residues. V dropped 3 bases and J dropped 3; count of bases not matched to a gene: 10. CDR1 is DFQATT and CDR2 is SNEGSKA in the germline V gene (reference sequence). The DNA of the CDR3 is TGCAGTGCTAGGCCTACCGGGACAGGCAGCTACGAGCAGTACTTC. Translating gives CSARPTGTGSYEQYF.

This clonotype was observed many times. This chain connects TRBV12-3 or TRBV12-4 to TRBJ1-1; 11 bases align to TRBD1. This CDR3 has 16 residues. Trimming removed 5 bases from V and 5 bases from J; junction bases left unmatched: 10. The CDR3 DNA follows: TGTGCCAGCAGTCCCGGGACAGGGGGTTTTGAAACTGAAGCTTTCTTT. Its translation is CASSPGTGGFETEAFF.

The rearrangement joins TRBV28 to TRBJ1-1; 10 bases line up with TRBD1. Germline loops: CDR1 MDHEN, CDR2 SYDVKM. The CDR3 is 15 residues long. With 3 bases clipped from V and 4 bases from J, the junction kept 5 bases outside the gene matches. The CDR3 nucleotides read TGTGCCAGCAGTTTCTGGTGGGACAGGGGCACTGAAGCTTTCTTT. Encoded protein: CASSFWWDRGTEAFF.

This clonotype was picked up many times. The CDR3 coding sequence is TGTGCCAGCAGCAAACTACGGGACAGTGACAATCAGCCCCAGCATTTT. Its protein product is CASSKLRDSDNQPQHF. The chain links TRBV2 to TRBJ1-5; 7 bases are a match to TRBD1. The J segment lost 3 bases and the V segment lost 6 bases, leaving 11 bases of the junction unmatched. The germline V gene has CDR1 SNHLY and CDR2 FYNNEI. The CDR3 covers 16 residues.

In this sample, this clonotype turned up many times. V gene TRBV6-1 combines with J gene TRBJ1-1; TRBD1 matches at 7 bases. From germline, CDR1 is MNHNS and CDR2 SASEGT. Losses at the gene ends were 6 bases for V and 8 bases for J; bases not matched to a gene: 12. The CDR3 consists of 14 residues. CDR3 region: CASSLRGAVREAFF. The CDR3, as DNA: TGTGCCAGCAGCCTCAGGGGGGCCGTTCGCGAAGCTTTCTTT.

This clonotype came up a few times. Here the CDR3 DNA reads TGTGCCAGCAGGACGGGGGCGGGTAGCAATCAGCCCCAGCATTTT. This sequence encodes CASRTGAGSNQPQHF. This chain connects TRBV28 to TRBJ1-5, with TRBD1 as a possible D gene (6 bases). The germline gives CDR1 MDHEN, CDR2 SYDVKM. The ends were cut back, 6 bases at V and 0 bases at J, with 12 bases in the middle. The CDR3 totals 15 residues.

V usage is TRBV7-3 and J usage is TRBJ2-2, with TRBD2 matching 8 bases. Germline V gene lookup returns CDR1 SGHTA and CDR2 FQGTGA. The CDR3 spans 14 residues. With V trimmed by 5 bases and J by 4 bases, 3 bases remained unmatched. The CDR3: CASSSLAGTGELFF. CDR3 nucleotides: TGTGCCAGCAGCAGTCTAGCGGGCACCGGGGAGCTGTTTTTT.

The chain employs TRBV5-1 and TRBJ1-2; 8 bases are shared with TRBD1. CDR3 length: 16 residues. CDR1 is SGHRS and CDR2 is YFSETQ in the germline V gene. V lost 4 bases, J lost 0 bases, and 8 bases stayed unmatched. The CDR3 DNA sequence: TGCGCCAGCAGCAAAACCGGGACAGGAACTAACTATGGCTACACCTTC. The encoded protein is CASSKTGTGTNYGYTF.

This clonotype has ten or more counts. The J gene is TRBJ1-2, the V gene TRBV2, with TRBD1 matching 7 bases. Germline V CDR1 and CDR2: SNHLY, FYNNEI. The CDR3 totals 15 residues. The trim removed 3 bases at V and 8 bases at J, leaving 12 bases unmatched. CDR3 bases: TGTGCCAGCAGTGAGGACACAGGGGTGATTAACGGCTACACCTTC. Its translation is CASSEDTGVINGYTF. Full variable domain (missing parts from reference TRBV2 and TRBJ1-2): EPEVTQTPSHQVTQMGQEVILRCVPISNHLYFYWYRQILGQKVEFLVSFYNNEISEKSEIFDDQFSVERPDGSNFTLKIRSTKLEDSAMYFCASSEDTGVINGYTFGSGTRLTVV.

This rearrangement joins TRBV20-1 to TRBJ2-1; 8 nucleotides line up with TRBD1. Germline V gives CDR1 DFQATT, CDR2 SNEGSKA (reference sequence). This CDR3 contains 14 residues. Trimming at V came to 4 bases and at J to 2 bases, leaving 4 bases not matched to a gene. In DNA, the CDR3 is TGCAGTGCTACAGACAGGGGACCCTACAATGAGCAGTTCTTC. Encoded protein: CSATDRGPYNEQFF.

V is TRBV2 and J is TRBJ2-5; D ambiguous. The CDR3 is 13 amino acids. Trimming removed 4 bases from V and 6 bases from J, with 12 bases in between. Germline CDR1 SNHLY, CDR2 FYNNEI. CDR3 protein: CASSGSTLKTQYF. CDR3 nucleotide sequence: TGTGCCAGCAGTGGATCGACTCTGAAGACCCAGTACTTC.

The table lists this clonotype with a count of one. This clone may be a read error of a much larger clone one base away. V gene TRBV2 combines with J gene TRBJ1-4; TRBD1 matches at 7 bases. After removal of 4 bases from V and 10 bases from J, the junction contained 9 bases not matched to a gene. The CDR3 has 14 residues. Per the germline V gene, CDR1 is SNHLY and CDR2 is FYNNEI. CDR3 nucleotides: TGTGCCAGCAGTGTAAACAGGGGTGGTGGAAAACTGTTTTTT. Its protein is CASSVNRGGGKLFF. Filled out from reference TRBV2 and TRBJ1-4, the complete variable domain reads EPEVTQTPSHQVTQMGQEVILRCVPISNHLYFYWYRQILGQKVEFLVSFYNNEISEKSEIFDDQFSVERPDGSNFTLKIRSTKLEDSAMYFCASSVNRGGGKLFFGSGTQLSVL.

This clonotype was found many times. A read error may produce the germline difference seen at one junction end. This chain joins TRBV7-9 and TRBJ1-5; tentatively, D is TRBD1 (5 bases). The germline CDR1 and CDR2 sequences are SEHNR and FQNEAQ (reference sequence). The CDR3 is 14 amino acids. The CDR3 region has the DNA TGCGCCAGCAGCTTGGGAGGGGACAATCAGCCCCAGCATTTT. Translated: CASSLGGDNQPQHF.

V and J are TRBV6-2 or TRBV6-3 and TRBJ1-1; TRBD1 matches 10 bases. CDR1 is MNHEY, CDR2 SVGEGT, per germline. The CDR3 consists of 15 residues. V lost 0 bases and J lost 11; bases outside the gene matches: 9. CDR3 bases: TGTGCCAGCAGTTACTCACCGGGACAGGGGCGGCGGGCTTTCTTT. It encodes CASSYSPGQGRRAFF.

This chain uses TRBV10-3 with TRBJ2-2; D is unresolved. The ends were cut back, 2 bases at V and 6 bases at J, with 1 base in the middle. CDR3 length: 11 amino acids. Germline V gives CDR1 ENHRY, CDR2 SYGVKD. The CDR3 loop is CAISEPGELFF. CDR3 nucleotide sequence: TGTGCCATCAGTGAGCCCGGGGAGCTGTTTTTT.